These 21 T cell receptor beta chains were sequenced from one sample in a study of T cell repertoires in cytomegalovirus infection. TCRdb redid the calling of the reads with MiXCR, one entry per CDR3 protein. The sample carries 350,000 to 450,000 distinct CDR3 sequences, less than 20% recorded once. The sequenced sample consisted of PBMCs. The source of these receptors is a human donor in good health (CMV status not recorded). Some clones in this sample may be carry-over from other donors' samples.

The chain has TRBV7-9 and TRBJ2-3; D is unclear. Germline V gene sequence: CDR1 SEHNR, CDR2 FQNEAQ (reference sequence). V was clipped by 5 bases and J by 5 bases, with 11 bases between them. The CDR3 totals 13 residues. The CDR3 loop is CASSPNTGDTQYF. The CDR3, as DNA: TGTGCCAGCAGCCCCAATACCGGAGATACGCAGTATTTT.

Points on this clonotype: The junction differs from germline at one of its ends, possibly a read error. Here the CDR3 DNA reads TGTGCCAGCAGCCCTCCCAGTTTGGTACATACGCGGTATTTT. This gives the protein CASSPPSLVHTRYF. The chain uses TRBV7-6 and TRBJ2-3; D call uncertain. The CDR3 runs to 14 residues. Germline values: CDR1 SGHVS, CDR2 FNYEAQ. Looking up the rest from reference TRBV7-6 and TRBJ2-3 gives the full variable domain: GAGVSQSPRYKVTKRGQDVALRCDPISGHVSLYWYRQALGQGPEFLTYFNYEAQQDKSGLPNDRFSAERPEGSISTLTIQRTEQRDSAMYRCASSPPSLVHTRYFGPGTRLTVL.

The V gene is TRBV2, the J gene TRBJ1-6, with TRBD1 matching 9 bases. The length of the CDR3 is 15 residues. Germline-derived CDR1 and CDR2 are SNHLY and FYNNEI. With 7 bases clipped from V and 8 bases from J, the junction kept 9 bases outside the gene matches. This CDR3 reads CASTPQGAAYSPLHF. CDR3 bases: TGTGCCAGCACACCACAGGGGGCAGCTTATTCACCCCTCCACTTT.

The rearrangement joins TRBV28 to TRBJ2-2, with TRBD1 matching over 9 bases. V lost 7 bases, J lost 5 bases, and 5 bases stayed unmatched. The CDR3 totals 14 residues. Germline V gene lookup returns CDR1 MDHEN and CDR2 SYDVKM. The CDR3 nucleotides read TGTGCCAGCATGGGGGACAGGGTGACCGGGGAGCTGTTTTTT. Amino acid sequence: CASMGDRVTGELFF.

This clonotype was picked up a small number of times. This sequence joins TRBV6-1 and TRBJ2-3; tentatively, D is TRBD2 (6 bases). Germline CDR1 and CDR2: MNHNS and SASEGT. CDR3 length equals 16 residues. V was trimmed by 5 bases and J by 6 bases, leaving 21 bases between them. CDR3: CASSPIILGLMDTQYF. The CDR3, as DNA: TGTGCCAGCAGTCCGATTATACTTGGACTAATGGATACGCAGTATTTT.

The V and J genes are TRBV7-7 and TRBJ2-1, with no clear D. CDR1 and CDR2 (germline): SSHAT, FNYEAQ (reference sequence). The CDR3 contains 13 residues. V was clipped by 0 bases and J by 8 bases, with 8 bases between them. CDR3 DNA: TGTGCCAGCAGCTTAGCGGGGATCGATGAGCAGTTCTTC. It is translated as CASSLAGIDEQFF.

The chain combines TRBV11-2 with TRBJ2-5; 9 nucleotides agree with TRBD1. From germline, CDR1 is SGHAT and CDR2 FQNNGV. V lost 5 bases and J lost 5; bases outside the gene matches: 9. This CDR3 contains 15 residues. The CDR3 spells CASSRWDRALETQYF. CDR3 nucleotide sequence: TGTGCCAGCAGCCGTTGGGACAGGGCCCTTGAGACCCAGTACTTC.

This clonotype appeared many times. The rearrangement uses TRBV7-2 and TRBJ2-7; D is perhaps TRBD2 (6 bases). V was trimmed by 5 bases and J by 0 bases, leaving 20 bases between them. Germline V gene sequence: CDR1 SGHTA, CDR2 FQGNSA. CDR3 size: 17 residues. Here the CDR3 reads CASSPGARRQYSYEQYF. CDR3 nucleotide sequence: TGTGCCAGCAGCCCGGGAGCCAGGAGGCAATACTCCTACGAGCAGTACTTC.

This clonotype has just a few counts. V gene TRBV7-2 combines with J gene TRBJ2-5, with D tentatively TRBD1 (5 bases). This CDR3 has 14 residues. V lost 4 bases to trimming and J lost 5 bases, with 14 bases between them. Germline V CDR1 and CDR2: SGHTA, FQGNSA. CDR3 region: CASSSSRAEETQYF. CDR3 nucleotides: TGTGCCAGCAGCTCGAGCAGGGCCGAGGAGACCCAGTACTTC.

This clonotype was observed a few times. The chain recombines TRBV12-3 or TRBV12-4 with TRBJ2-6; TRBD1 or TRBD2 may be the D gene (6 bases each). This CDR3 has 15 residues. The V end was cut by 10 bases, the J end by 0 bases, with 13 bases between. The CDR3 nucleotides are TGTGCCAACGGAGGGGGGATCTCTGGGGCCAACGTCCTGACTTTC. Its translation: CANGGGISGANVLTF.

This chain links TRBV27 with TRBJ2-5; 7 bases fit TRBD2. The CDR3 sequence is 15 residues long. Germline V gene sequence: CDR1 MNHEY, CDR2 SMNVEV (reference sequence). The J segment lost 1 base and the V segment lost 6 bases, leaving 8 bases of the junction unmatched. The chain's CDR3 is CASSPVGGFQETQYF. The CDR3 DNA sequence: TGTGCCAGCAGCCCCGTGGGGGGGTTCCAAGAGACCCAGTACTTC.

This clonotype was detected a few times. This chain connects TRBV12-3 or TRBV12-4 to TRBJ2-1; 7 nucleotides match TRBD2. Trimming took 4 bases from V and 10 from J; bases not matched to a gene: 1. CDR3 length: 11 residues. The CDR3 is CASSWEGEQFF. The CDR3 DNA is TGTGCCAGCAGTTGGGAGGGGGAGCAGTTCTTC.

This clonotype was seen a handful of times. This sequence joins TRBV6-8 and TRBJ1-2; possibly TRBD1 for D (6 bases). The V end was cut by 6 bases, the J end by 8 bases, with 16 bases between. The V gene's germline CDR1 is MNHGY and CDR2 SAAAGT. The CDR3 covers 13 residues. The CDR3 spells CASRLQGYEGYTF. The CDR3 DNA is TGTGCCAGCAGGCTACAGGGTTATGAGGGCTACACCTTC.

In its sample, this clonotype was seen many times. J is TRBJ2-2 and V is TRBV6-1; 7 bases line up with TRBD1. Germline assignment: CDR1 MNHNS and CDR2 SASEGT. V shed 7 bases and J 4 bases; nucleotides not matched to a gene: 12. This CDR3 comprises 16 residues. CDR3 in amino acids: CASTLKTGTPTGELFF. The CDR3 DNA is TGTGCCAGCACCTTAAAGACAGGGACCCCCACCGGGGAGCTGTTTTTT.

The sample holds many counts of this clonotype. The chain joins TRBV7-8 to TRBJ1-5; D gene unclear. Germline V lookup: CDR1 SGHVS, CDR2 FQNEAQ. The CDR3 is 13 residues long. The V end was cut by 6 bases, the J end by 3 bases, with 9 bases between. In DNA, the CDR3 is TGTGCCAGCAGTCTTGACTTCAATCAGCCCCAGCATTTT. Its protein is CASSLDFNQPQHF.

This chain uses TRBV5-4 with TRBJ2-5; TRBD2 aligns across 8 bases. With V trimmed by 2 bases and J by 7 bases, 4 bases remained unmatched. Per germline, CDR1 SGHNT and CDR2 YYREEE (reference sequence). The CDR3 spans 13 residues. CDR3 protein: CASSLAGDGTQYF. The CDR3, as DNA: TGTGCCAGCAGCTTAGCGGGGGACGGGACCCAGTACTTC.

The chain carries TRBV12-3 or TRBV12-4 and TRBJ2-5, with 8 bases matching TRBD2. The V segment lost 5 bases and the J segment 5 bases; nucleotides outside the gene matches: 7. The CDR3 loop spans 14 amino acids. CDR3 in amino acids: CASSVGLAAETQYF. CDR3 coding DNA: TGTGCCAGCAGTGTTGGACTAGCTGCGGAGACCCAGTACTTC.

This clonotype was observed many times. This chain joins TRBV5-4 and TRBJ2-1; 11 nucleotides match TRBD2. This CDR3 region has 16 residues. With 5 bases clipped from V and 9 bases from J, the junction kept 13 bases outside the gene matches. CDR1 is SGHNT, CDR2 YYREEE, per germline (reference sequence). This CDR3 is CASSPGTSGALGEQFF. The CDR3 bases are TGTGCCAGCAGTCCTGGGACTAGCGGCGCGCTCGGTGAGCAGTTCTTC.

This clonotype came up a few times. The chain recombines TRBV18 with TRBJ1-5, with a tentative D call TRBD1 (6 bases). CDR1 and CDR2 from the germline V gene are KGHSH and LQKENI. V was cut by 1 base and J by 4 bases, with 14 bases left in between. The CDR3 is made up of 16 amino acids. The CDR3 protein is CASSPRGGGENQPQHF. DNA for the CDR3: TGTGCCAGCTCACCACGGGGCGGGGGCGAAAATCAGCCCCAGCATTTT.

This clonotype was counted only a few times. V and J are TRBV20-1 and TRBJ2-5; D might be TRBD2 (6 bases). Deletions cut 4 bases from V and 5 bases from J, with 26 bases between. From germline, CDR1 is DFQATT and CDR2 SNEGSKA (reference sequence). The CDR3 has 17 amino acids. The CDR3 is CSAMYPEAWRGYETQYF. The CDR3, as DNA: TGCAGTGCTATGTACCCTGAGGCTTGGCGGGGTTATGAGACCCAGTACTTC.

This clonotype was counted ten times or more. The gene calls are TRBV6-2 or TRBV6-3 and TRBJ2-7; TRBD1 matches 9 bases. Germline CDR1 and CDR2: MNHEY and SVGEGT. This CDR3 is built from 14 residues. The V and J ends lost 5 bases and 1 base, in that order; junction bases with no gene match: 3. The CDR3 DNA is TGTGCCAGCAGTCCGACAGGGGGGTCCTACGAGCAGTACTTC. Protein sequence: CASSPTGGSYEQYF.